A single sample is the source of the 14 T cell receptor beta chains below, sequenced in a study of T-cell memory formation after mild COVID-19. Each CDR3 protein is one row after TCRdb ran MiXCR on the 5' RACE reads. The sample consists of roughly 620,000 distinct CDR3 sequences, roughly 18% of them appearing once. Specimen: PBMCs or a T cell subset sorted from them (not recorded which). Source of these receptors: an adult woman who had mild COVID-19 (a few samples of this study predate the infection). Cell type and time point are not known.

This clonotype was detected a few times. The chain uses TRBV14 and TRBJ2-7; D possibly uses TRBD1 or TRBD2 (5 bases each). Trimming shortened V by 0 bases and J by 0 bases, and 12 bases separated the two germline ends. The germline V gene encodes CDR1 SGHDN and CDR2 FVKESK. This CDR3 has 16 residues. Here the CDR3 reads CASSQDRTGLSYEQYF. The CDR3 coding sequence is TGTGCCAGCAGCCAAGATAGAACAGGACTCTCCTACGAGCAGTACTTC.

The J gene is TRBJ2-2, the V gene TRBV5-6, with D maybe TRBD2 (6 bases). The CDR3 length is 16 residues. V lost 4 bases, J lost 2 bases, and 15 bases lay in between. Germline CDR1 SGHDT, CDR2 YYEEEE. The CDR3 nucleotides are TGTGCCAGCAGCCCATATACGGGGGTCAACACCGGGGAGCTGTTTTTT. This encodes CASSPYTGVNTGELFF.

For the CDR3, the DNA is TGCAGTCCCGGGGCCCTAGGAGAGACCCAGTACTTC. This gives the protein CSPGALGETQYF. The chain links TRBV20-1 to TRBJ2-5; D tentatively fits TRBD1 or TRBD2 (5 bases each). Germline V CDR1 and CDR2: DFQATT, SNEGSKA (reference sequence). With 8 bases removed from V and 4 bases from J, the gap between germline ends came to 14 bases. The CDR3 is made up of 12 amino acids.

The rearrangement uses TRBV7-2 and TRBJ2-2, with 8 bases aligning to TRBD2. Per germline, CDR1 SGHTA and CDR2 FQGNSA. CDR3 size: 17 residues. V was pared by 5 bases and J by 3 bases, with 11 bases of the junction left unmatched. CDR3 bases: TGTGCCAGCAGCCATCAGGCGGGGGGATACTACACCGGGGAGCTGTTTTTT. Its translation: CASSHQAGGYYTGELFF.

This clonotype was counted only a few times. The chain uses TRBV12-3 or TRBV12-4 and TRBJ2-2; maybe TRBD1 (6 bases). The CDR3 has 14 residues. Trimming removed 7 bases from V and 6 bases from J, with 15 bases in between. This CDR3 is CASTPLRGPGELFF. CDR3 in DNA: TGTGCCAGCACCCCCCTCAGGGGTCCCGGGGAGCTGTTTTTT.

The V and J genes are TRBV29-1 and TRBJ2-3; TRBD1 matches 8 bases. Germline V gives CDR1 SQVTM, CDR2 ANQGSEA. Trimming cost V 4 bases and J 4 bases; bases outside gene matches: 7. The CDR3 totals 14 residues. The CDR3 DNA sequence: TGCAGCGTTGTCCCAGGGGGCTTGCCAGATACGCAGTATTTT. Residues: CSVVPGGLPDTQYF.

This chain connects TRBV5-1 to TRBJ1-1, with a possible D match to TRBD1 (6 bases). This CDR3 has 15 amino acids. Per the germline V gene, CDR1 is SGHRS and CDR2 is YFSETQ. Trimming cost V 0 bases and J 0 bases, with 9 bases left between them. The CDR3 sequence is CASSLAWGLNTEAFF. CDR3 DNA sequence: TGCGCCAGCAGCTTGGCATGGGGGCTGAACACTGAAGCTTTCTTT.

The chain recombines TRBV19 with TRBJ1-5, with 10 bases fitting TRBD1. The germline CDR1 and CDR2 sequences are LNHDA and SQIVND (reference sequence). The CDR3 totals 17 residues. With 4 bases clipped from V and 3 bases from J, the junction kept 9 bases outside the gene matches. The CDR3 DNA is TGTGCCAGTAGTACCCTCCCGGGACAGGGGATCAATCAGCCCCAGCATTTT. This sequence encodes CASSTLPGQGINQPQHF. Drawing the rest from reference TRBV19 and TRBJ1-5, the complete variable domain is DGGITQSPKYLFRKEGQNVTLSCEQNLNHDAMYWYRQDPGQGLRLIYYSQIVNDFQKGDIAEGYSVSREKKESFPLTVTSAQKNPTAFYLCASSTLPGQGINQPQHFGDGTRLSIL.

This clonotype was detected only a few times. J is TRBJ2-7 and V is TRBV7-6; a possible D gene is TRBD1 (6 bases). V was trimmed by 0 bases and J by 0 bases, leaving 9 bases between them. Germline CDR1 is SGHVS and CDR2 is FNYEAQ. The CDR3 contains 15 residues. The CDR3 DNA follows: TGTGCCAGCAGCTTAGCGCCAGGGGTCTCCTACGAGCAGTACTTC. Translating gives CASSLAPGVSYEQYF.

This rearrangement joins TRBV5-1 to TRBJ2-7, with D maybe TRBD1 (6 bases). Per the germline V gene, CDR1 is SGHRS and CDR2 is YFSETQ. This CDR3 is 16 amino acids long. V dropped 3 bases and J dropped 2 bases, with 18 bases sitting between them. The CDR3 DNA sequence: TGCGCCAGCAGCTCGGACAGAATAAAGGGCCCCTACGAGCAGTACTTC. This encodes CASSSDRIKGPYEQYF.

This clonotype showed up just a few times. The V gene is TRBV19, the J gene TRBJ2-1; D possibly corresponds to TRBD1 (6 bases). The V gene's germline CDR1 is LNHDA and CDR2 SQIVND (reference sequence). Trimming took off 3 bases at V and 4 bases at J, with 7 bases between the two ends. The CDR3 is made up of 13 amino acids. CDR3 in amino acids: CASSMRGYNEQFF. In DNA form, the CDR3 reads TGTGCCAGTAGTATGAGGGGGTACAATGAGCAGTTCTTC.

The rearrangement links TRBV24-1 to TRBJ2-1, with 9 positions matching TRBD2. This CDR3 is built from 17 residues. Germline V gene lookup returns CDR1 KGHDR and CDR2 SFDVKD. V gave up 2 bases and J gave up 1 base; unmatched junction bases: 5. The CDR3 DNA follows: TGTGCCACCAGTGATTATGGTAGCGGGAGTTCCTACAATGAGCAGTTCTTC. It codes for CATSDYGSGSSYNEQFF.

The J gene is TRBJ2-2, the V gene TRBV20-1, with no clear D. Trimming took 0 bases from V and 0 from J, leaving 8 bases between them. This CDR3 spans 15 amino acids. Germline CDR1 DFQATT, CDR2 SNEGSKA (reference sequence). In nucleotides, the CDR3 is TGCAGTGCTAGAGATAAGAGCCCGAACACCGGGGAGCTGTTTTTT. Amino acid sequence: CSARDKSPNTGELFF.

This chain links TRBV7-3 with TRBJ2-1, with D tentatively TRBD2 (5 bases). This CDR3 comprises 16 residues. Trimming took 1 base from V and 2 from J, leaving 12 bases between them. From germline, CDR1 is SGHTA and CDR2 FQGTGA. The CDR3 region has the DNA TGTGCCAGCAGCTTAATAGCGACTCTTGCCTACAATGAGCAGTTCTTC. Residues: CASSLIATLAYNEQFF.